This TCR beta chain was recovered during a study of shared clonotypes between healthy human individuals. Study-wide findings and caveats: Generation probabilities of non-shared clonotypes were lower (relative to those shared by all four donors). Some naive CD4 clonotypes, about 5.5%, turned up in common across several donors.

Germline V CDR1 and CDR2: PRHDT, FYEKMQ (reference sequence). The length of the CDR3 is 15 residues. V gave up 1 base and J gave up 5 bases, with 12 bases separating them. The split of CD4+ cells yielded CD45RA+ naive and CD45RA-negative memory subsets. As to this clone: The antigen remains unidentified.

The authors distributed each subset's genomic DNA evenly over several immunoSEQ plates. The repertoire was sequenced with immunoSEQ multiplex PCR; TCRdb's copy has only in-frame clones and lacks some. The sample consists of over a million clones, around 76% of them appearing once. The clonotype comes from a man younger than 35 in good health. The chain couples TRBV13 to TRBJ2-1, with a tentative D call TRBD2 (6 bases). Material for sequencing was memory CD4+ T cells sorted from blood. Sample subset: CD45RA-negative fraction. The chain's CDR3 is CASSLVPGSDNEQFF. DNA for the CDR3: TGTGCCAGCAGCTTAGTTCCCGGGAGTGACAATGAGCAGTTCTTC.